These T cell receptor beta chains were read from a single sample in a study of shared clonotypes between healthy human individuals. Sequenced by immunoSEQ multiplex PCR; TCRdb stores in-frame clones only, minus some. The table lists 300,000 to 400,000 clones, 80% to 90% of them singletons. Input material: memory CD8+ T cells sorted from blood. The receptors come from a man between 18 and 35 years old in good health. The conserved cysteine and the conserved F or W are not part of the CDR3 here. The order of the fields is V gene, J gene, CDR3 protein.

>TRBV30|TRBJ1-6
AWSVPVLSHLH
>TRBV4-1|TRBJ1-1
ASSQAHNSNTEAF
>TRBV7-6|TRBJ2-7
ASSSLQGASYEQY
>TRBV10-1|TRBJ2-2
ASSGTNTGELF
>TRBV28|TRBJ1-2
ASSLGPREIFAYGYT
>TRBV29-1|TRBJ1-4
SGIHQGAGGEKLF
>TRBV4-1|TRBJ2-3
ASSQVRLGADTQY
>TRBV2|TRBJ2-7
ASSEAWVFTYEQY
>TRBV10-3|TRBJ2-1
AISETSGRFYNEQF
>TRBV9|TRBJ2-2
ASSAPVAGDGTGELF
>TRBV4-3|TRBJ2-7
ASSQEFSYEQY
>TRBV28|TRBJ1-1
ASSLRGVNFVNTEAF
>TRBV28|TRBJ2-7
ASSYSPGTGGGREQY
>TRBV7-6|TRBJ1-1
ASSFPEETEAF
>TRBV7-2|TRBJ2-4
ASSLNGGGAKNIQY
>TRBV2|TRBJ1-3
ASTPTRHSSGNTIY
>TRBV4-3|TRBJ2-7
ASSQGRFLYEQY
>TRBV10-3|TRBJ1-5
AISEGGVNQPQH
>TRBV30|TRBJ2-5
AWSGGETQY
>TRBV7-9|TRBJ2-5
ASRKDSRIETQY
>TRBV9|TRBJ2-1
ASSVGLAGAGEEQF
>TRBV6-1|TRBJ1-5
ASSEEQIEHQPQH
>TRBV7-9|TRBJ2-5
AGMGVQETQY
>TRBV15|TRBJ2-1
ATGRAYNEQF
>TRBV4-3|TRBJ1-1
ASSQVWDVGTEAF
>TRBV4-1|TRBJ2-7
ASSQGLPGYEQY